There are a few counts of the clone carrying this T cell receptor (beta chain). The antigen remains undetermined. Germline lookup yields CDR1 SGHTA and CDR2 FQGNSA. The CDR3 is 12 residues long. The germline V and J ends were trimmed by 8 bases and 4 bases, with 9 bases remaining between them. The data were produced by immunoSEQ multiplex PCR, yet TCRdb's version contains in-frame clones alone and is incomplete. The data contain 5,500 to 8,500 clones, 76% of them singletons. This record belongs to a study of neoadjuvant anti-PD-1 for oral cavity cancer. Whole-study findings and limits: Higher pretreatment blood Treg/Th17 ratios correlated with higher pretreatment blood and lower post-treatment tumor TCRbeta clonality.

Patients had HPV-negative, locally advanced oral cavity squamous cell carcinoma. Blood cells were analyzed directly, without culture or expansion. The specimen was PBMCs, collected before nivolumab (anti-PD-1) treatment. The gene calls are TRBV7-2 and TRBJ1-5, with D possibly matching TRBD1 (5 bases). The clonotype comes from a person aged 35-80 years with oral cavity squamous cell carcinoma. DNA of the CDR3: TGTGCCAGCTCCAGGGAAAATCAGCCCCAGCATTTT. Its protein is CASSRENQPQHF.